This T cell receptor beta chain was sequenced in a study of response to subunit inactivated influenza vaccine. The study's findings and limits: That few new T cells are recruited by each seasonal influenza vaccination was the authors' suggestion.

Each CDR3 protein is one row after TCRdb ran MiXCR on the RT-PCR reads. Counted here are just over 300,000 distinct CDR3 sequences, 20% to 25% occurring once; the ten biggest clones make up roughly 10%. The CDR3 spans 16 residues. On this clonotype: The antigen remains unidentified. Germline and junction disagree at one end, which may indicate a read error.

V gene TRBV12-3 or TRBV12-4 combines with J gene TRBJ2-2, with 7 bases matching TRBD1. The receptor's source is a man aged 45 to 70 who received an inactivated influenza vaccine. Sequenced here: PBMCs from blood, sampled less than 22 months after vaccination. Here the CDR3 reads CASTLGGTANTGELFF. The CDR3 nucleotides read TGTGCCAGCACTTTAGGTGGGACAGCGAACACCGGGGAGCTGTTTTTT.